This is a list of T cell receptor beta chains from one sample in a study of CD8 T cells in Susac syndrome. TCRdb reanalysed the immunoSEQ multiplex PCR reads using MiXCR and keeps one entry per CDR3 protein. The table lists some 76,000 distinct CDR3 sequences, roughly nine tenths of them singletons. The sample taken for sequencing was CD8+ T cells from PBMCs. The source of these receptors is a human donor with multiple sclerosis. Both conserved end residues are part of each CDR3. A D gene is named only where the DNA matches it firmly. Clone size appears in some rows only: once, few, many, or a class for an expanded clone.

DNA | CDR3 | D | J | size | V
TGTGCCAGCAGACAGGCAGGACTCTATGGCTACACCTTC | CASRQAGLYGYTF | NA | TRBJ1-2 | NA | TRBV5-6
TGTGCCAGCAGCTTGGGACAGGATACCTACGAGCAGTACTTC | CASSLGQDTYEQYF | NA | TRBJ2-7 | NA | TRBV5-4
TGTGCCAGCAGTTTATTAGCTAGCGGGAGCTCCTACAATGAGCAGTTCTTC | CASSLLASGSSYNEQFF | TRBD2 | TRBJ2-1 | NA | TRBV9
TGTGCCAGCAGCTTGTGGGCCTTGGGGAACCAAGAGACCCAGTACTTC | CASSLWALGNQETQYF | NA | TRBJ2-5 | NA | TRBV5-6
TGTGCCAGCAGTTTACAGGCGGGGGCTCATCCCTACGAGCAGTACTTC | CASSLQAGAHPYEQYF | NA | TRBJ2-7 | NA | TRBV27
TGCGCCAGCAGCCAAGCTCCGGGAGACGGGGCCAACGTCCTGACTTTC | CASSQAPGDGANVLTF | NA | TRBJ2-6 | NA | TRBV4-3
TGTGCCTGGAGTCCATTGACCGGGACTAGCGGGAGCTATGAGCAGTTCTTC | CAWSPLTGTSGSYEQFF | TRBD2 | TRBJ2-1 | NA | TRBV30
TGCGCCAGCAGCCATTCCTATTGGCGGGAATTTAATGAAAAACTGTTTTTT | CASSHSYWREFNEKLFF | NA | TRBJ1-4 | NA | TRBV4-3
TGTGCCAGCAACGTGGGGGCTAACCTGACCTACGAGCAGTACTTC | CASNVGANLTYEQYF | NA | TRBJ2-7 | NA | TRBV9
TGTGCCAGCAGCTTACGCGGGGACACCGGGGAGCTGTTTTTT | CASSLRGDTGELFF | NA | TRBJ2-2 | NA | TRBV7-9
TGTGCCAGCAGCTTAAATACTAGAAGGTCGAAAAATCCCTACGAGCAGTACTTC | CASSLNTRRSKNPYEQYF | NA | TRBJ2-7 | NA | TRBV5-6
TGTGCCAGCAGTTATAACGGGGAGCCGTCCGGGCAGCCCCAGCATTTT | CASSYNGEPSGQPQHF | NA | TRBJ1-5 | NA | TRBV6-2/TRBV6-3
TGTGCCAGTAGTATGACTAGCGGGGTTTACAATGAGCAGTTCTTC | CASSMTSGVYNEQFF | TRBD2 | TRBJ2-1 | NA | TRBV19
TGCAGTGCCCAAGCGAGAGACTACAATGAGCAGTTCTTC | CSAQARDYNEQFF | NA | TRBJ2-1 | NA | TRBV20-1
TGTGCCAGCAGCCTATGGGCGGGAGGTGCCTACGAGCAGTACTTC | CASSLWAGGAYEQYF | TRBD2 | TRBJ2-7 | NA | TRBV7-3
TGTGCCAGATCGATAAGGGAGGAGCCTAGCACAGATACGCAGTATTTT | CARSIREEPSTDTQYF | NA | TRBJ2-3 | NA | TRBV27
TGTGCCAGCAGTCCCTCGCCCTATCTAACCATGAATCAGCCCCAGCATTTT | CASSPSPYLTMNQPQHF | NA | TRBJ1-5 | NA | TRBV6-5
TGTGCTAGCAGCCCGGGCGGACAGGGTTACGGGGAGCTGTTTTTT | CASSPGGQGYGELFF | TRBD1 | TRBJ2-2 | NA | TRBV7-7
TGCGCCAGCAGCCAAGATCTTGGAGGGGGATATGGCTACACCTTC | CASSQDLGGGYGYTF | NA | TRBJ1-2 | NA | TRBV4-3
TGTGCCAGCAGGACCTTCAGGGCGAATAATTCACCCCTCCACTTT | CASRTFRANNSPLHF | NA | TRBJ1-6 | NA | TRBV28
TGTGCCAGTAGTATGGGACCGAATGAGCAGTTCTTC | CASSMGPNEQFF | NA | TRBJ2-1 | NA | TRBV19
TGTGCCAGCAGTTTAGGACAGACGTCTTCCGAGCAGTACTTC | CASSLGQTSSEQYF | NA | TRBJ2-7 | NA | TRBV12-3/TRBV12-4
TGCGCCAGCAGCCAAGATTTGGGATGGACCGGGGTCGAGCAGTACTTC | CASSQDLGWTGVEQYF | NA | TRBJ2-7 | NA | TRBV4-1
TGTGCCAGCAGCTTAAAACTAGCGGGGTACGGAGGAGCGTTGGATACGCAGTATTTT | CASSLKLAGYGGALDTQYF | TRBD2 | TRBJ2-3 | NA | TRBV7-8
TGTGCCAGCAGCACGGGACTAGCGAGATCCAATGAGCAGTTCTTC | CASSTGLARSNEQFF | TRBD2 | TRBJ2-1 | NA | TRBV5-4
TGTGCCACCAGTGATCCCCCCCAGCAGAACACAGATACGCAGTATTTT | CATSDPPQQNTDTQYF | NA | TRBJ2-3 | few | TRBV24-1
TGTACCAGCAGTTTATTTCTGGCCGGGGAGCTGTTTTTT | CTSSLFLAGELFF | NA | TRBJ2-2 | NA | TRBV27
TGTGCCAGCAGAGACAGGGGGAATGAAAAACTGTTTTTT | CASRDRGNEKLFF | TRBD1 | TRBJ1-4 | NA | TRBV2
TGCAGTGCTAGAGATGGGGGGTCTCGTTTCTATGGCTACACCTTC | CSARDGGSRFYGYTF | NA | TRBJ1-2 | NA | TRBV20-1
TGTGCCAGTAGCGACAGCACCGGGGAGCTGTTTTTT | CASSDSTGELFF | NA | TRBJ2-2 | once | TRBV19
TGCAGCGTTGAATTGGGGGAAGTCGGTCTCCAAGAGACCCAGTACTTC | CSVELGEVGLQETQYF | NA | TRBJ2-5 | NA | TRBV29-1
TGTGCCAGCACCCAATTTGTTCGCCCGGTGAGCTCCTACAATGAGCAGTTCTTC | CASTQFVRPVSSYNEQFF | NA | TRBJ2-1 | NA | TRBV5-4
TGCACCTTCCTAGGGGTAGCGGGAGTCTGGAATGAGCAGTTCTTC | CTFLGVAGVWNEQFF | TRBD2 | TRBJ2-1 | NA | TRBV29-1
TGTGCCAGCAGCTTAGAGGTAGCCGGGGCATACTCCTACGAGCAGTACTTC | CASSLEVAGAYSYEQYF | NA | TRBJ2-7 | NA | TRBV7-8
TGTGCCAGCTCACCAATAGGAGGGCGGCGAGGCAATCAGCCCCAGCATTTT | CASSPIGGRRGNQPQHF | NA | TRBJ1-5 | NA | TRBV18
TGCGCCAGCAGCTTAGCGGGTGGACCCCAAGAGACCCAGTACTTC | CASSLAGGPQETQYF | NA | TRBJ2-5 | NA | TRBV5-1
TGTGCCAGCAGCATTCTGGGGGCGAACGGGGAGCTGTTTTTT | CASSILGANGELFF | NA | TRBJ2-2 | NA | TRBV13
TGTGCCATCAGTGACGGACAGGGCGGTACCACAGATACGCAGTATTTT | CAISDGQGGTTDTQYF | TRBD1 | TRBJ2-3 | NA | TRBV10-3
TGTGCCAGCAGCCCCGAGGGAACTAGCACAGATACGCAGTATTTT | CASSPEGTSTDTQYF | NA | TRBJ2-3 | NA | TRBV9
TGTGCCAGCAGTTTAGGGACTAGCGGGGGGGCCGGCGAGCAGTACTTC | CASSLGTSGGAGEQYF | TRBD2 | TRBJ2-7 | NA | TRBV12-3/TRBV12-4
TGTGCCAGCAGTCAAATACAGGGGGCGGGACAGCCCCAGCATTTT | CASSQIQGAGQPQHF | TRBD1 | TRBJ1-5 | once | TRBV2
TGTGCCAGCAGACGGGACCCCCGCTCCTACAATGAGCAGTTCTTC | CASRRDPRSYNEQFF | NA | TRBJ2-1 | NA | TRBV7-9
TGTGCCAGCAGTGAATCGGGACTCGAGAACGAGCAGTACTTC | CASSESGLENEQYF | NA | TRBJ2-7 | NA | TRBV2
TGTGCCAGCAGCTTAGCGCCAGGTAGTGAGCAGTTCTTC | CASSLAPGSEQFF | NA | TRBJ2-1 | NA | TRBV7-9
TGTGCCACTAGAGACCACAGCGCTAACTATGGCTACACCTTC | CATRDHSANYGYTF | NA | TRBJ1-2 | NA | TRBV15
TGTGCCAGCAGCAACCCTGGGTTTCCCGGGACACACTCCTACGAGCAGTACTTC | CASSNPGFPGTHSYEQYF | NA | TRBJ2-7 | NA | TRBV2
TGTGCCAGCAGCTATTGGGGGGTCAGGACAGATACGCAGTATTTT | CASSYWGVRTDTQYF | NA | TRBJ2-3 | NA | TRBV7-2
TGTGCCAGCTCACCACCGGGCCGGAGTTCCCTTTACGAGCAGTACTTC | CASSPPGRSSLYEQYF | NA | TRBJ2-7 | once | TRBV18
TGTGCCAGCAGTATGAAAAGCGGGAGTACCCACGAGCAGTACTTC | CASSMKSGSTHEQYF | TRBD2 | TRBJ2-7 | NA | TRBV7-6
TGTGCCACCAGCAGACCCCCGGTTGGGGACTACTCATACGAGCAGTACTTC | CATSRPPVGDYSYEQYF | TRBD2 | TRBJ2-7 | NA | TRBV15
TGTGCCAGCAGCTTAGTACAGGGCTCTGGGGCCAACGTCCTGACTTTC | CASSLVQGSGANVLTF | NA | TRBJ2-6 | NA | TRBV11-2
TGTGCCAGCAGCTCCTCCCCAGCCAGCCCCTATGGCTACACCTTC | CASSSSPASPYGYTF | NA | TRBJ1-2 | NA | TRBV7-6